These 3 T cell receptor beta chains share one sample of origin, sequenced in a study of OX40 agonist ivuxolimab in advanced cancers. Receptor libraries were prepared by the immunoSEQ multiplex PCR assay. This is the immuneACCESS table as TCRdb keeps it, with only in-frame sequences that have V and J called. A part of the clones is gone; compared with another copy, unresolved V genes explain less than half, and the rest is unexplained. The sample includes 20,000 to 30,000 clones, with roughly 80% observed a single time. Roughly 13% of the sample goes to the ten largest clones. The sample in question was CD4+ or CD8+ T cells sorted from blood, obtained in a trial of the OX40 agonist ivuxolimab. These receptors all come from an adult with an advanced solid tumor such as melanoma, head and neck, liver or kidney cancer.

The chain carries TRBV29-1 and TRBJ2-3; D gene ambiguous. The CDR3 sequence is 13 residues long. Trimming took 6 bases from V and 0 from J, leaving 10 bases between them. CDR1 is SQVTM, CDR2 ANQGSEA, per germline. CDR3 sequence: CSVTRYSTDTQYF. The CDR3 DNA reads TGCAGCGTCACCAGGTATAGCACAGATACGCAGTATTTT.

The V call is TRBV11-3, the J call TRBJ1-6; D is possibly TRBD1 (5 bases). V was cut by 5 bases and J by 5 bases, with 7 bases left in between. Germline CDR1 SGHNT, CDR2 YENEEA. This CDR3 has 13 residues. The CDR3 loop reads CASSGGNNSPLHF. The CDR3, as DNA: TGTGCCAGCAGCGGGGGAAATAATTCACCCCTCCACTTT.

The chain is built from TRBV12-5 and TRBJ1-2; D gene uncertain. Germline values: CDR1 LGHNT, CDR2 FRNRAP. This CDR3 contains 13 residues. V shed 5 bases and J shed 4 bases, with 11 bases lying between them. The CDR3 sequence: CASGKQWRYGYTF. The CDR3 DNA reads TGTGCTAGTGGTAAACAATGGCGCTATGGCTACACCTTC.